What follows describes a single T cell receptor beta chain. This specimen comes from a study of blood T cell repertoires in COVID-19. This CDR3 is built from 16 residues. Germline lookup yields CDR1 MNHNY and CDR2 SVGAGI (reference sequence). V lost 2 bases, J lost 5 bases, and 9 bases stayed unmatched. TCRdb keeps only in-frame clones here, not all; method: immunoSEQ multiplex PCR. This sample has some 350,000 clones, with 89% found just once. Sequenced material: peripheral blood. The chain is built from TRBV6-6 and TRBJ2-5; 9 positions agree with TRBD2. The sequence was obtained from a woman in her twenties or thirties with COVID-19, enrolled during active disease. This CDR3 is CASSYDRRGGGETQYF. The CDR3, as DNA: TGTGCCAGCAGTTACGACAGGCGGGGGGGAGGGGAGACCCAGTACTTC.